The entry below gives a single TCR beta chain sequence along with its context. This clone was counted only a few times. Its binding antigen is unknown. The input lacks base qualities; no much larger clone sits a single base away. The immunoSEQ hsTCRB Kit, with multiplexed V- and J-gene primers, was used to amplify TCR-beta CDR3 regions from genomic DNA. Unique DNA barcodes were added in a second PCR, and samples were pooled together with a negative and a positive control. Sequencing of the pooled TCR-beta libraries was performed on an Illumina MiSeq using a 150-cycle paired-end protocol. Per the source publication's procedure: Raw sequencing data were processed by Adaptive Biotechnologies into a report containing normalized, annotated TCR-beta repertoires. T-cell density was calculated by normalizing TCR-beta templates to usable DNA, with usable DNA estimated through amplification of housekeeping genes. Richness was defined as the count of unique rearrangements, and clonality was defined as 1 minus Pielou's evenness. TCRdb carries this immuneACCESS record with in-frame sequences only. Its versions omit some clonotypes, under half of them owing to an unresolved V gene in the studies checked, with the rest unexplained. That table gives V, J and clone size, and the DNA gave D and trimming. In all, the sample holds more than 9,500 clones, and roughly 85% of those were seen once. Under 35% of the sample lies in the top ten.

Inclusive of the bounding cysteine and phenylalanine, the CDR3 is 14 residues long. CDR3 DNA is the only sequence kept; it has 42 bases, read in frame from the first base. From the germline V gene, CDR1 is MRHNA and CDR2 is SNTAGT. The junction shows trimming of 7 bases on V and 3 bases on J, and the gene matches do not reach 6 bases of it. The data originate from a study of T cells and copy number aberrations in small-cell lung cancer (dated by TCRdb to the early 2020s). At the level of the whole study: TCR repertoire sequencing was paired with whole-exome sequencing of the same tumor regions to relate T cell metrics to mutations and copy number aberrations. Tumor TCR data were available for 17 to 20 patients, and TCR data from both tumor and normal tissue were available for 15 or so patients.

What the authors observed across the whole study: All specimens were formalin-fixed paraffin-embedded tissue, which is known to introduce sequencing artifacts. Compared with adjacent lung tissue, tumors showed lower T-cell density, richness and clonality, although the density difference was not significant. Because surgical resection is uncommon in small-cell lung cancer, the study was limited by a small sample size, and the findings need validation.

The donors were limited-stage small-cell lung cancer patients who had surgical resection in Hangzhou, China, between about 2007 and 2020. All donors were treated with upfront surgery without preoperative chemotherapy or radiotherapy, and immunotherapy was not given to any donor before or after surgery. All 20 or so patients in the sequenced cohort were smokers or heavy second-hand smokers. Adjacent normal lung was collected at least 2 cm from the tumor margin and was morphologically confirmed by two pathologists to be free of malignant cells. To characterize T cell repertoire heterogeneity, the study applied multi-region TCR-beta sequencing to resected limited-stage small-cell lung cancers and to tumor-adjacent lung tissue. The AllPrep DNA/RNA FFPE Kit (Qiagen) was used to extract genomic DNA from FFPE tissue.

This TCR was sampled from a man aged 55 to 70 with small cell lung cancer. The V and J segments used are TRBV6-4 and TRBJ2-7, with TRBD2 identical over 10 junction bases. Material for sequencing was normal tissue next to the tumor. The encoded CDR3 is CASNEREGRYEQYF. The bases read TGTGCCAGCAACGAGCGGGAGGGCCGCTACGAGCAGTACTTC.